Below are 13 T cell receptor beta chains sequenced from a single sample in a study of shared clonotypes between healthy human individuals. Profiled with immunoSEQ multiplex PCR; TCRdb holds only in-frame clones, not every one. Of some 2,000,000 clones listed, approximately 94% were seen once; the top ten hold approximately 0.13%. The source material was naive CD4+ T cells sorted from blood. Specified subset: CD45RA+ positively selected. The receptors were gathered from a man in his late teens or twenties in good health.

On this clone itself: The sample contains more than one DNA sequence encoding this CDR3. The chain links TRBV10-3 to TRBJ2-3; D is unresolved. Germline CDR1 is ENHRY and CDR2 is SYGVKD. CDR3 size: 13 residues. Trimming stripped 3 bases from V and 2 bases from J, with 6 bases between. The CDR3 here is CAISDTSTDTQYF. CDR3 coding DNA: TGTGCCATCAGTGACACCTCCACAGATACGCAGTATTTT.

The chain couples TRBV5-4 to TRBJ2-2; the match to TRBD2 covers 12 bases. CDR3 length: 20 amino acids. The germline V gene has CDR1 SGHNT and CDR2 YYREEE (reference sequence). The V and J ends lost 4 bases and 2 bases, in that order; junction bases with no gene match: 15. The CDR3 loop reads CASSPYPVASGGANTGELFF. The CDR3 DNA reads TGTGCCAGCAGCCCCTACCCTGTGGCTAGCGGGGGGGCCAACACCGGGGAGCTGTTTTTT. Based on the CDR3 plus reference TRBV5-4 and TRBJ2-2, the full variable domain is ETGVTQSPTHLIKTRGQQVTLRCSSQSGHNTVSWYQQALGQGPQFIFQYYREEENGRGNFPPRFSGLQFPNYSSELNVNALELDDSALYLCASSPYPVASGGANTGELFFGEGSRLTVL.

This rearrangement joins TRBV6-5 to TRBJ1-2; D unclear. Trimming stripped 6 bases from V and 2 bases from J, with 16 bases between. Looked up from germline, CDR1 is MNHEY and CDR2 is SVGAGI. There are 15 residues in the CDR3. The CDR3 DNA is TGTGCCAGCAGCCGGGCCTACGATTCGAACTATGGCTACACCTTC. It is translated as CASSRAYDSNYGYTF.

Comments on this clone: The sample has other DNA sequences that encode this CDR3 too. V usage is TRBV18 and J usage is TRBJ2-7; tentative D call: TRBD2 (5 bases). The CDR3 covers 14 residues. Germline lookup yields CDR1 KGHSH and CDR2 LQKENI. V was trimmed by 3 bases and J by 0 bases, leaving 9 bases between them. The CDR3 nucleotides are TGTGCCAGCTCACCTTACCGGGACTCCTACGAGCAGTACTTC. This codes for CASSPYRDSYEQYF.

This rearrangement joins TRBV28 to TRBJ1-5, with 7 bases fitting TRBD1. Trimming removed 10 bases from V and 0 bases from J; junction bases left unmatched: 9. Germline CDR1 and CDR2: MDHEN and SYDVKM. The CDR3 runs to 15 residues. CDR3 coding DNA: TGTGCCACCGATTCAGGGGGTTATAGCAATCAGCCCCAGCATTTT. This translates into CATDSGGYSNQPQHF.

V and J are TRBV7-8 and TRBJ1-6, with 8 positions matching TRBD1. Per germline, CDR1 SGHVS and CDR2 FQNEAQ. This CDR3 contains 15 residues. With V trimmed by 3 bases and J by 6 bases, 4 bases remained unmatched. The CDR3 is CASSLDRAGNSPLHF. In DNA, the CDR3 is TGTGCCAGCAGCTTGGACAGGGCCGGTAATTCACCCCTCCACTTT.

This clone was counted a single time. The same CDR3 is also encoded by other DNA sequences in this sample. The chain recombines TRBV7-9 with TRBJ1-1; D not resolved. CDR1 SEHNR and CDR2 FQNEAQ come from the germline V gene (reference sequence). CDR3 length: 14 residues. The V end lost 0 bases, the J end lost 2 bases, and 7 bases lay between the germline ends. CDR3: CASSLATLNTEAFF. In DNA, the CDR3 is TGTGCCAGCAGCTTAGCGACACTTAACACTGAAGCTTTCTTT.

The gene calls are TRBV5-8 and TRBJ2-6, with TRBD1 identical over 10 bases. The J segment lost 4 bases and the V segment lost 4 bases, leaving 8 bases of the junction unmatched. This CDR3 has 17 amino acids. Germline V gives CDR1 SGHTS, CDR2 YDEGEE. CDR3 bases: TGTGCCAGCAGCGAGACAGGGGGCGCATTAGGGGCCAACGTCCTGACTTTC. Translating gives CASSETGGALGANVLTF.

The chain links TRBV11-1 to TRBJ2-5; D not certain. Trimming shortened V by 1 base and J by 5 bases, and 8 bases separated the two germline ends. The CDR3 is made up of 13 amino acids. Germline V gives CDR1 SGHAT, CDR2 FQDESV (reference sequence). Written as DNA, the CDR3 is TGTGCCAGCAGCTTAGGAATATGGGAGACCCAGTACTTC. Amino acid sequence: CASSLGIWETQYF.

The rearrangement joins TRBV6-1 to TRBJ2-1, with 7 bases that match TRBD1. This CDR3 is built from 13 residues. V was pared by 8 bases and J by 2 bases, with 3 bases of the junction left unmatched. Germline V gene data show CDR1 as MNHNS and CDR2 as SASEGT. The CDR3 is CASGQGAYNEQFF. Here the CDR3 DNA reads TGTGCCAGCGGCCAGGGGGCCTACAATGAGCAGTTCTTC.

This chain links TRBV9 with TRBJ2-5; no clear D gene. CDR1 and CDR2 (germline): SGDLS, YYNGEE. V gave up 0 bases and J gave up 2 bases, with 8 bases separating them. The CDR3 is made up of 14 amino acids. CDR3 bases: TGTGCCAGCAGCGTAGCTGCCTTTCAAGAGACCCAGTACTTC. Protein sequence: CASSVAAFQETQYF.

This chain uses TRBV9 with TRBJ1-4; possibly TRBD1 for D (5 bases). The CDR3 totals 15 residues. Germline loops: CDR1 SGDLS, CDR2 YYNGEE. V lost 0 bases to trimming and J lost 2 bases, with 8 bases between them. The CDR3 DNA reads TGTGCCAGCAGCGTAGAGGGACTTACTAATGAAAAACTGTTTTTT. Translated: CASSVEGLTNEKLFF. Variable domain in full (rest from reference TRBV9 and TRBJ1-4): DSGVTQTPKHLITATGQRVTLRCSPRSGDLSVYWYQQSLDQGLQFLIQYYNGEERAKGNILERFSAQQFPDLHSELNLSSLELGDSALYFCASSVEGLTNEKLFFGSGTQLSVL.

This chain joins TRBV5-1 and TRBJ1-5; D might be TRBD1 (5 bases). Trimming removed 0 bases from V and 2 bases from J, with 12 bases in between. CDR1 is SGHRS, CDR2 YFSETQ, per germline. This CDR3 contains 16 residues. CDR3 nucleotide sequence: TGCGCCAGCAGCTTGGGGGGCTCTAAGGGCAATCAGCCCCAGCATTTT. It codes for CASSLGGSKGNQPQHF. Full variable domain (remainder filled in from reference TRBV5-1 and TRBJ1-5): KAGVTQTPRYLIKTRGQQVTLSCSPISGHRSVSWYQQTPGQGLQFLFEYFSETQRNKGNFPGRFSGRQFSNSRSEMNVSTLELGDSALYLCASSLGGSKGNQPQHFGDGTRLSIL.